This T cell receptor (beta chain) was observed in a study of shared clonotypes between healthy human individuals. The repertoire was sequenced with immunoSEQ multiplex PCR; TCRdb's copy has only in-frame clones and lacks some. The sample consists of roughly 2,500,000 clones, approximately 94% of them appearing once. This sequence was found in a man aged 18-30 years in good health. Some clones in this sample may be carry-over from other donors' samples. The specimen was naive CD4+ T cells from PBMCs. Subset denoted: CD45RA+ positively selected.

Here the CDR3 reads CASSLAGDWGYTF. The CDR3 DNA is TGTGCCAGCAGCTTAGCAGGGGATTGGGGCTACACCTTC. The chain is built from TRBV7-8 and TRBJ1-2, with D perhaps matching TRBD1 (5 bases). The V gene's germline CDR1 is SGHVS and CDR2 FQNEAQ. With 0 bases removed from V and 8 bases from J, the gap between germline ends came to 10 bases. The CDR3 sequence is 13 residues long. The full variable domain, in which reference TRBV7-8 and TRBJ1-2 provide the parts outside the CDR3, is GAGVSQSPRYKVAKRGQDVALRCDPISGHVSLFWYQQALGQGPEFLTYFQNEAQLDKSGLPSDRFFAERPEGSVSTLKIQRTQQEDSAVYLCASSLAGDWGYTFGSGTRLTVV.